The next 25 T cell receptor beta chains were all read from a single sample in a study of CXCR3-negative and CXCR3-positive naive CD8 T cells. Their target antigens are unknown. UMI-labeled 5' RACE TRB cDNA libraries were prepared from the cells. Using the 5' RACE reads, TCRdb records one entry per CDR3 protein without DNA. In all, the sample yields about 56,000 distinct CDR3 sequences. General observations from the study: The TRB CDR3s that CXCR3-positive naive cells carried were more hydrophobic than those of CXCR3-negative naive cells.

The sequencing input was naive CXCR3+ CD8+ T cells from blood. Subset reported: CD45RO-CCR7+CD27+CD95- naive CD8+ T cells expressing CXCR3 (TNR3+). The receptor set was obtained from a human donor in good health. Some clones in this sample may be carry-over from other donors' samples.

The chain recombines TRBV29-1 with TRBJ2-1; the TCRdb call, TRBD1, lacks DNA for checking. Germline values: CDR1 SQVTM, CDR2 ANQGSEA. This CDR3 comprises 13 residues. The CDR3 reads CSVEMPAYPEQFF.

This chain connects TRBV4-3 to TRBJ2-7; TCRdb returns TRBD1, unconfirmable since there is no DNA. CDR3 size: 15 residues. Germline CDR1 is LGHNA and CDR2 is YSLEER. This chain's CDR3 is CASSQIGQATYEQYF.

This chain joins TRBV7-2 and TRBJ2-2; there is no DNA to check the TCRdb D call of TRBD2. The CDR3 consists of 18 residues. The germline gives CDR1 SGHTA, CDR2 FQGNSA. The CDR3 sequence: CASSLPTSGGEIGGELFF.

The J gene is TRBJ1-1, the V gene TRBV7-6. This CDR3 contains 13 residues. Per the germline V gene, CDR1 is SGHVS and CDR2 is FNYEAQ. This CDR3 reads CASSLETNTEAFF.

The chain is built from TRBV11-2 and TRBJ2-3. CDR1 is SGHAT and CDR2 is FQNNGV in the germline V gene. The CDR3 is made up of 13 amino acids. This CDR3 is CASSSYRADTQYF. Looking up the rest from reference TRBV11-2 and TRBJ2-3 gives the full variable domain: EAGVAQSPRYKIIEKRQSVAFWCNPISGHATLYWYQQILGQGPKLLIQFQNNGVVDDSQLPKDRFSAERLKGVDSTLKIQPAKLEDSAVYLCASSSYRADTQYFGPGTRLTVL.

This chain links TRBV7-6 with TRBJ2-2. The CDR3 contains 12 residues. Germline loops: CDR1 SGHVS, CDR2 FNYEAQ. This chain's CDR3 is CASSLVSGELFF.

The gene calls are TRBV28 and TRBJ2-7; TCRdb calls TRBD2, which cannot be checked without DNA. The germline V gene encodes CDR1 MDHEN and CDR2 SYDVKM. The CDR3 loop spans 14 amino acids. This CDR3 reads CASSPLAGDFEQYF.

The rearrangement joins TRBV27 to TRBJ1-5. This CDR3 is 14 amino acids long. Germline V gives CDR1 MNHEY, CDR2 SMNVEV (reference sequence). This CDR3 is CASSLGVSNQPQHF.

The gene calls are TRBV4-2 and TRBJ2-2; the TCRdb D gene call, TRBD2, has no DNA to confirm it. The CDR3 covers 17 residues. Germline values: CDR1 LGHNA, CDR2 YNFKEQ. The CDR3: CASSPQVRGRETGELFF.

The CDR3 is CASSFSRLAGYNEQFF. V is TRBV28 and J is TRBJ2-1; TCRdb designates TRBD2, a call that cannot be tested without DNA. CDR1 MDHEN and CDR2 SYDVKM come from the germline V gene. CDR3 length equals 16 residues.

The V gene is TRBV28, the J gene TRBJ1-1; TCRdb proposes TRBD1, but this gene call is untestable without DNA. The germline V gene has CDR1 MDHEN and CDR2 SYDVKM. The CDR3 is 15 residues long. CDR3 protein: CASSSPLTVNTEAFF.

This rearrangement joins TRBV19 to TRBJ2-1; without DNA, the TCRdb call of TRBD1 cannot be checked. The germline V gene has CDR1 LNHDA and CDR2 SQIVND (reference sequence). This CDR3 comprises 14 residues. The CDR3 sequence is CATTSTDSYNEQFF.

This chain's CDR3 is CASSLFEEGYGYTF. V is TRBV7-9 and J is TRBJ1-2. The length of the CDR3 is 14 residues. Germline V gene lookup returns CDR1 SEHNR and CDR2 FQNEAQ (reference sequence).

The CDR3 is CASSQGGDHYNEQFF. The chain is built from TRBV14 and TRBJ2-1; TCRdb outputs TRBD1, but without DNA this stays unchecked. The length of the CDR3 is 15 residues. CDR1 SGHDN and CDR2 FVKESK come from the germline V gene.

The V gene is TRBV5-1, the J gene TRBJ2-7; TCRdb names TRBD2, which stays unverified in the absence of DNA. CDR3 length: 15 residues. Germline CDR1 is SGHRS and CDR2 is YFSETQ. This CDR3 reads CASSSGRGESYEQYF.

The rearrangement joins TRBV6-4 to TRBJ2-1; TCRdb proposes TRBD2, but this gene call is untestable without DNA. In germline, CDR1 is MRHNA, CDR2 SNTAGT. The CDR3 is 14 amino acids. CDR3 region: CASSEKAENNEQFF.

The gene calls are TRBV9 and TRBJ2-1. CDR3 size: 12 residues. Germline CDR1 reads SGDLS; CDR2 reads YYNGEE. CDR3 amino acids: CASSPKNNEQFF.

The rearrangement uses TRBV9 and TRBJ1-5; no DNA is available, so the TRBD1 call from TCRdb remains unchecked. The CDR3 consists of 15 residues. Looked up from germline, CDR1 is SGDLS and CDR2 is YYNGEE. The CDR3 sequence is CASSATGFSNQPQHF.

The chain links TRBV9 to TRBJ2-6. Germline loops: CDR1 SGDLS, CDR2 YYNGEE. This CDR3 has 16 residues. The CDR3 is CASSPHGQVGANVLTF. Combining the CDR3 with reference TRBV9 and TRBJ2-6 gives the whole variable domain DSGVTQTPKHLITATGQRVTLRCSPRSGDLSVYWYQQSLDQGLQFLIQYYNGEERAKGNILERFSAQQFPDLHSELNLSSLELGDSALYFCASSPHGQVGANVLTFGAGSRLTVL.

V and J are TRBV7-3 and TRBJ1-2. There are 15 residues in the CDR3. Germline CDR1 and CDR2: SGHTA and FQGTGA. CDR3 amino acids: CASSFGEGNTYGYTF.

The V gene is TRBV7-9, the J gene TRBJ1-2; no DNA is available, so the TRBD1 call from TCRdb remains unchecked. This CDR3 has 14 amino acids. CDR1 and CDR2 from the germline V gene are SEHNR and FQNEAQ (reference sequence). CDR3 residues: CASSLSTGNYGYTF. Complete variable domain (other parts from reference TRBV7-9 and TRBJ1-2): DTGVSQNPRHKITKRGQNVTFRCDPISEHNRLYWYRQTLGQGPEFLTYFQNEAQLEKSRLLSDRFSAERPKGSFSTLEIQRTEQGDSAMYLCASSLSTGNYGYTFGSGTRLTVV.

The V gene is TRBV7-2, the J gene TRBJ2-2; TCRdb designates TRBD1, a call that cannot be tested without DNA. CDR3 length equals 16 residues. In germline, CDR1 is SGHTA, CDR2 FQGNSA. CDR3 loop: CASSSPDRVNTGELFF.

The chain combines TRBV29-1 with TRBJ1-5; the TCRdb call, TRBD1, lacks DNA for checking. The CDR3 extends over 16 amino acids. Germline V lookup: CDR1 SQVTM, CDR2 ANQGSEA. CDR3 sequence: CSVAVTGGAFNQPQHF.

V is TRBV7-3 and J is TRBJ2-3; the D gene TCRdb calls, TRBD1, cannot be checked with no DNA. CDR1 and CDR2 from the germline V gene are SGHTA and FQGTGA. This CDR3 has 13 amino acids. CDR3 loop: CASSSRGSDTQYF.

The chain employs TRBV5-1 and TRBJ2-2. Germline V gene sequence: CDR1 SGHRS, CDR2 YFSETQ. This CDR3 is built from 13 residues. CDR3 region: CASSLEVGGELFF.